This T cell receptor (beta chain) was captured by sequencing in a study of cytomegalovirus exposure and HLA in healthy donors. General study findings and limits: Trimming of TCR beta V- and J-genes showed a link, identified in a later analysis, to a missense DCLRE1C variant.

The CDR3 is made up of 14 amino acids. The germline CDR1 and CDR2 sequences are SEHNR and FQNEAQ (reference sequence). The PCR was carried out with 60 Vbeta primers and 13 Jbeta primers. The protocol was immunoSEQ multiplex PCR, while the TCRdb copy is restricted to in-frame clones and leaves out a portion. This sample has 200,000 to 300,000 clones, with 82% found just once. As concerns this clone: What it binds is unknown. A read error may account for a junction end that differs from germline.

Input material: PBMCs. The V gene is TRBV7-9, the J gene TRBJ2-5, with 8 bases that match TRBD2. The receptor was isolated from a woman aged 40 to 49 in good health and CMV-seropositive. The CDR3 sequence: CASSLAGSEETQYF. The CDR3 nucleotides read TGTGCCAGCAGCCTAGCGGGCTCAGAAGAGACCCAGTACTTC.